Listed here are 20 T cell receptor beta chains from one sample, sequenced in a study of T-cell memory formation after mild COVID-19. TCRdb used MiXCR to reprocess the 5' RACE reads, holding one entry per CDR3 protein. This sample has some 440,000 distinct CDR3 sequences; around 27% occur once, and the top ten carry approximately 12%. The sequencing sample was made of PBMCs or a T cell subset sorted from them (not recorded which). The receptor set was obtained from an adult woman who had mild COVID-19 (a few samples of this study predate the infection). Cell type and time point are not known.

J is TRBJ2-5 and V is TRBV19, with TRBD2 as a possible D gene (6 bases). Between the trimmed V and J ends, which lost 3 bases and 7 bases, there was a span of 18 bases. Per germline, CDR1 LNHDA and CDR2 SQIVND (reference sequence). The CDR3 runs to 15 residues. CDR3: CASSMAGSLILTQYF. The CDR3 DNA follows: TGTGCCAGTAGTATGGCGGGGAGCCTAATTTTGACCCAGTACTTC.

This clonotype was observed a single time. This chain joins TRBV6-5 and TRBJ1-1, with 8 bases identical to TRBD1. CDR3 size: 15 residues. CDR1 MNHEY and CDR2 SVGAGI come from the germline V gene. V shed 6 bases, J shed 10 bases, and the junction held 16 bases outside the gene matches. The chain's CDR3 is CASSPVPGQARVAFF. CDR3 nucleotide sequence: TGTGCCAGCAGCCCAGTCCCGGGACAGGCCCGGGTAGCTTTCTTT.

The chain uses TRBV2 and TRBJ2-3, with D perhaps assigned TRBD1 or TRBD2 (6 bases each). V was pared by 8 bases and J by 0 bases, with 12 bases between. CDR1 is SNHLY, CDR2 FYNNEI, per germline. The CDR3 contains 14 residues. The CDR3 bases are TGTGCCAGCGGCGGGGACACTAGCACAGATACGCAGTATTTT. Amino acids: CASGGDTSTDTQYF.

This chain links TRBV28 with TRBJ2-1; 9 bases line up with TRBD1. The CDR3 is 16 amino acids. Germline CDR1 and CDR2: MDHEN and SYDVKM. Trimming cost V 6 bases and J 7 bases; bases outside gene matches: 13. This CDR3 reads CASRGTGLHTGNEQFF. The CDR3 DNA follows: TGTGCCAGCAGGGGGACAGGGCTCCATACGGGGAATGAGCAGTTCTTC.

The CDR3 protein is CASSVASGYNEQFF. Here the CDR3 DNA reads TGTGCCAGCAGCGTGGCTAGCGGATACAATGAGCAGTTCTTC. The rearrangement links TRBV9 to TRBJ2-1; TRBD2 matches 7 bases. CDR1 SGDLS and CDR2 YYNGEE come from the germline V gene. The CDR3 runs 14 residues. With 2 bases clipped from V and 4 bases from J, the junction kept 3 bases outside the gene matches.

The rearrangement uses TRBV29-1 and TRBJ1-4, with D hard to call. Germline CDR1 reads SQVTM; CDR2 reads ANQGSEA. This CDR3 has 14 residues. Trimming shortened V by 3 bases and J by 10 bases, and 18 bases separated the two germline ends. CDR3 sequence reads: CSVDTPGDFGKLFF. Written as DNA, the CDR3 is TGCAGCGTTGATACGCCCGGGGATTTCGGAAAACTGTTTTTT.

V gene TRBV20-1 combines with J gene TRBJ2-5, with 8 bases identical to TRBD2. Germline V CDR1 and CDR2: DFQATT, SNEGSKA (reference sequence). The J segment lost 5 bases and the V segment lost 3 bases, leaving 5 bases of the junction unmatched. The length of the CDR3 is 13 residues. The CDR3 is CSARGPGGETQYF. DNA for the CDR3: TGCAGTGCTAGGGGTCCGGGAGGGGAGACCCAGTACTTC.

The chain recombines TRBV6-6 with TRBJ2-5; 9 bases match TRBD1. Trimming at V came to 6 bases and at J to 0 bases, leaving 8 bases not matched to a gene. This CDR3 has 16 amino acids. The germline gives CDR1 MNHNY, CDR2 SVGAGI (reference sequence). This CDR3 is CASSGKTGGNQETQYF. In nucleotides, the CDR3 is TGTGCCAGCAGCGGCAAGACAGGGGGAAACCAAGAGACCCAGTACTTC.

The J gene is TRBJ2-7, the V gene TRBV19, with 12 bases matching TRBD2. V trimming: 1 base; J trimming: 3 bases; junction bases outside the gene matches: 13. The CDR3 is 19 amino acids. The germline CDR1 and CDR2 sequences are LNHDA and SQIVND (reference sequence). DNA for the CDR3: TGTGCCAGTAGTATAGGGGGACAACCTCGACTAGCGGGAGTCTACGAGCAGTACTTC. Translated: CASSIGGQPRLAGVYEQYF. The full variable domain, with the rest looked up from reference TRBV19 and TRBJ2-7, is DGGITQSPKYLFRKEGQNVTLSCEQNLNHDAMYWYRQDPGQGLRLIYYSQIVNDFQKGDIAEGYSVSREKKESFPLTVTSAQKNPTAFYLCASSIGGQPRLAGVYEQYFGPGTRLTVT.

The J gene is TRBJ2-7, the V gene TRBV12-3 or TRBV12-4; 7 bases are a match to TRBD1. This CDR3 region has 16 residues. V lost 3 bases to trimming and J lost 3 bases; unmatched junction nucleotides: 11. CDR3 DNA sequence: TGTGCCAGCAGTTTTGTACGACAGGGACGTTTCTACGAGCAGTACTTC. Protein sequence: CASSFVRQGRFYEQYF.

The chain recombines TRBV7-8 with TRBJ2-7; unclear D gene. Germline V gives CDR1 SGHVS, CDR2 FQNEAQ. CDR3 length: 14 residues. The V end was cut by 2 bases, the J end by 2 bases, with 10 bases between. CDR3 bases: TGTGCCAGCAGCTTAAGAGGAAACCCCTACGAGCAGTACTTC. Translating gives CASSLRGNPYEQYF.

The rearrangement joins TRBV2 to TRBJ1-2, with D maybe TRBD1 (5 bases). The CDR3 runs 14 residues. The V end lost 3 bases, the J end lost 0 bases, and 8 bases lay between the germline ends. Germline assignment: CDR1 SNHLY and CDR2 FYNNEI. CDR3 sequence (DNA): TGTGCCAGCAGTGAGCAGGGAGCTAACTATGGCTACACCTTC. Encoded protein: CASSEQGANYGYTF.

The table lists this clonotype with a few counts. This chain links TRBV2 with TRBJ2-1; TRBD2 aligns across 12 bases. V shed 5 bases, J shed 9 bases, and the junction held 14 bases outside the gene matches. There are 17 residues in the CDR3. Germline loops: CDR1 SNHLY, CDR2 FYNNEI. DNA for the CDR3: TGTGCCAGCAGTTTCGGACTAGCGGGGAGGAGGGAGTCTGAGCAGTTCTTC. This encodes CASSFGLAGRRESEQFF.

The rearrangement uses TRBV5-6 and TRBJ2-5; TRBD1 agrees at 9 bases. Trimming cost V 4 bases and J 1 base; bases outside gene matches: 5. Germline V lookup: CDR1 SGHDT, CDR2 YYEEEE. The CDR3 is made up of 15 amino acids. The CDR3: CASSRWTGAQETQYF. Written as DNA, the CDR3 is TGTGCCAGCAGCCGTTGGACAGGGGCCCAAGAGACCCAGTACTTC.

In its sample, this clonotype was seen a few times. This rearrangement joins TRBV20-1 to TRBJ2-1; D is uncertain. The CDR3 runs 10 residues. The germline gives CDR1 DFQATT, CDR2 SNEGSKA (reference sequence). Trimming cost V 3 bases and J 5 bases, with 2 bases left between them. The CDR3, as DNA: TGCAGTGCTAGCCACAATGAGCAGTTCTTC. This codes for CSASHNEQFF.

The CDR3 DNA sequence: TGTGCCATCAGCGGCAGCACAGATACGCAGTATTTT. This gives the protein CAISGSTDTQYF. The chain combines TRBV10-3 with TRBJ2-3; no clear D. V shed 6 bases and J shed 0 bases, with 4 bases lying between them. The CDR3 runs 12 residues. Per the germline V gene, CDR1 is ENHRY and CDR2 is SYGVKD.

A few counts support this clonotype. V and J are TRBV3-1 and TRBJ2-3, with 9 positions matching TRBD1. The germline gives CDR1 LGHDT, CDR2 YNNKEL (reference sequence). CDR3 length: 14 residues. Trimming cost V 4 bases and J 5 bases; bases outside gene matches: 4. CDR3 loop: CASSLGQGKDTQYF. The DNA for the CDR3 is TGTGCCAGCAGCCTTGGACAGGGGAAAGATACGCAGTATTTT.

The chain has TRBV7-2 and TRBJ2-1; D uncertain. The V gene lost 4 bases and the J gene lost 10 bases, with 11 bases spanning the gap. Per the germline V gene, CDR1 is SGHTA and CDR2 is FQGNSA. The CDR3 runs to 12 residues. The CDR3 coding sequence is TGTGCCAGCAGCTATCGGATGGAGGAGCAGTTCTTC. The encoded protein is CASSYRMEEQFF.

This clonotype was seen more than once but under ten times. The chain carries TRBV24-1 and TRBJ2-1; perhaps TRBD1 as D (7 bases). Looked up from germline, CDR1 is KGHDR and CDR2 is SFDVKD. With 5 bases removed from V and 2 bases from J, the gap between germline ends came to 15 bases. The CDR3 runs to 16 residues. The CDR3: CATSGGTGEAYNEQFF. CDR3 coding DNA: TGTGCCACCAGTGGTGGAACAGGGGAGGCCTACAATGAGCAGTTCTTC.

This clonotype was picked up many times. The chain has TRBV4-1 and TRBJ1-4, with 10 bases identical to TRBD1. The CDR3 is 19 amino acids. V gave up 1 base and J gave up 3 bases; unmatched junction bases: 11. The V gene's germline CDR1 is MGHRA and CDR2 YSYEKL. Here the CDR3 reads CASSQAWLTGGSANEKLFF. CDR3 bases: TGCGCCAGCAGCCAAGCGTGGTTGACAGGGGGCTCAGCTAATGAAAAACTGTTTTTT.